A selection of T cell receptor beta chains follows, all from one sample in a study of T cells after yellow fever vaccination. TCRdb fed the 5' RACE reads into MiXCR, producing one record per CDR3 protein. The sample records roughly 250,000 distinct CDR3 sequences, 10% to 15% being singletons. Sequences were derived from CD4+ T cells sorted from PBMCs, sampled 45 days after the yellow fever booster vaccination. The receptor set was obtained from a man aged 30 to 45 who received the YFV17D yellow fever vaccine. CDR3s include the opening cysteine and the closing phenylalanine or tryptophan. Each record gives: V gene, J gene, D gene, clone size, CDR3 protein, CDR3 DNA. The D gene is left open where the match is weak. Where a row states a size, it is once, few, many or the class of an expanded clone; other rows omit it.

>TRBV7-2|TRBJ2-1|-|few
CASSLIGSSYNEQFF
TGTGCCAGCAGCTTAATAGGGAGTTCCTACAATGAGCAGTTCTTC
>TRBV11-2|TRBJ2-5|-|-
CASSVGGSAETQYF
TGTGCCAGCAGCGTGGGCGGGTCTGCGGAGACCCAGTACTTC
>TRBV30|TRBJ1-2|-|-
CAWSPGGEAGYTF
TGTGCCTGGAGTCCCGGCGGGGAGGCCGGCTACACCTTC
>TRBV29-1|TRBJ2-3|TRBD1|-
CSVVGTGGRRDTQYF
TGCAGCGTTGTAGGGACAGGTGGGAGAAGGGATACGCAGTATTTT
>TRBV7-2|TRBJ2-7|TRBD1|-
CASSPRGQPSYEQYF
TGTGCCAGCAGCCCAAGGGGACAGCCCTCCTACGAGCAGTACTTC
>TRBV12-3/TRBV12-4|TRBJ2-2|-|-
CASSPEGWTGELFF
TGTGCCAGCAGTCCAGAGGGATGGACCGGGGAGCTGTTTTTT
>TRBV10-3|TRBJ1-5|TRBD1|-
CAIQGDDQPQHF
TGTGCCATACAGGGGGACGATCAGCCCCAGCATTTT
>TRBV7-2|TRBJ1-2|-|-
CASSPDSAYGYTF
TGTGCCAGCAGCCCGGACAGCGCCTATGGCTACACCTTC
>TRBV20-1|TRBJ2-7|TRBD2|few
CSADTGTRDSYEQYF
TGCAGTGCTGACACCGGGACTAGGGACTCCTACGAGCAGTACTTC
>TRBV5-4|TRBJ2-5|-|-
CASSLDNRVKYF
TGTGCCAGCAGCTTGGATAACAGGGTCAAATACTTC
>TRBV29-1|TRBJ2-7|TRBD1|-
CSVFGGRGQASYEQYF
TGCAGCGTTTTTGGTGGAAGGGGACAGGCCTCCTACGAGCAGTACTTC